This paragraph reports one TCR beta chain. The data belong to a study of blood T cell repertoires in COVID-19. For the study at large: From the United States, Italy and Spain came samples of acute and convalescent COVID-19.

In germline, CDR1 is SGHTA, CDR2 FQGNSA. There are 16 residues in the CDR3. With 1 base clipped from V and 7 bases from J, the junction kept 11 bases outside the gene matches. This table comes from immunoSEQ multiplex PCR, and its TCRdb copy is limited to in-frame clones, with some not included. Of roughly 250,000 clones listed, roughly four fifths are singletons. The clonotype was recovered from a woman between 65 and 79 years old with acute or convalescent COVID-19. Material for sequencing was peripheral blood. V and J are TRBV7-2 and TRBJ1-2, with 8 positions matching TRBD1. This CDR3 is CASSLGTGSRYGGYTF. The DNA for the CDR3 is TGTGCCAGCAGCTTAGGGACAGGGTCGAGGTATGGTGGCTACACCTTC. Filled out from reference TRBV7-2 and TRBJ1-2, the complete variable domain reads GAGVSQSPSNKVTEKGKDVELRCDPISGHTALYWYRQSLGQGLEFLIYFQGNSAPDKSGLPSDRFSAERTGGSVSTLTIQRTQQEDSAVYLCASSLGTGSRYGGYTFGSGTRLTVV.